What follows are 25 T cell receptor beta chains derived from one specimen sequenced in a study of OX40 agonist ivuxolimab in advanced cancers. Produced via immunoSEQ multiplex PCR; TCRdb's table is partial and in-frame only. The sample lists more than 70,000 clones, 75% to 90% occurring once. This specimen consisted of CD4+ or CD8+ T cells sorted from blood, obtained in a trial of the OX40 agonist ivuxolimab. The receptor source for this set is an adult with an advanced solid tumor such as melanoma, head and neck, liver or kidney cancer.

The genes are TRBV9 and TRBJ2-3; D remains ambiguous. Germline V gives CDR1 SGDLS, CDR2 YYNGEE. The CDR3 totals 16 residues. The ends were cut back, 2 bases at V and 0 bases at J, with 13 bases in the middle. In DNA, the CDR3 is TGTGCCAGCAGCGTTCGTAGCAGTCCTAGCACAGATACGCAGTATTTT. Protein sequence: CASSVRSSPSTDTQYF.

The rearrangement uses TRBV7-2 and TRBJ2-7, with 8 bases lining up with TRBD2. V shed 3 bases, J shed 7 bases, and the junction held 8 bases outside the gene matches. The germline V gene has CDR1 SGHTA and CDR2 FQGNSA. This CDR3 spans 14 amino acids. Here the CDR3 reads CASSFAGGLYEQYF. CDR3 coding DNA: TGTGCCAGCAGCTTTGCGGGAGGCCTTTATGAGCAGTACTTC.

The table lists this clone with a count of one. The J gene is TRBJ1-2, the V gene TRBV5-1; D remains ambiguous. CDR3 length: 14 amino acids. Deletions cut 4 bases from V and 9 bases from J, with 19 bases between. The germline gives CDR1 SGHRS, CDR2 YFSETQ. Here the CDR3 reads CASSPTVGGESYTF. DNA for the CDR3: TGCGCCAGCAGCCCGACTGTGGGCGGAGAGAGCTACACCTTC.

The V call is TRBV18, the J call TRBJ2-2; 9 nucleotides line up with TRBD2. Germline-derived CDR1 and CDR2 are KGHSH and LQKENI. The CDR3 loop spans 16 amino acids. J gave up 0 bases and V 3 bases, and 2 bases lay outside the gene matches. The CDR3, as DNA: TGTGCCAGCTCACCGGGACTAGCCGCGAACACCGGGGAGCTGTTTTTT. It encodes CASSPGLAANTGELFF.

This sequence joins TRBV5-8 and TRBJ1-4, with no clear D. Germline V lookup: CDR1 SGHTS, CDR2 YDEGEE. The CDR3 totals 14 residues. Trimming left V 0 bases short and J 5 bases short, with 8 bases between. The CDR3 reads CASSLERLNEKLFF. In DNA, the CDR3 is TGTGCCAGCAGCTTGGAGCGGTTGAATGAAAAACTGTTTTTT.

This clone has just one count. This chain joins TRBV19 and TRBJ1-2, with a tentative D call TRBD1 (6 bases). The CDR3 has 15 residues. V lost 4 bases to trimming and J lost 4 bases, with 16 bases between them. Looked up from germline, CDR1 is LNHDA and CDR2 is SQIVND (reference sequence). The CDR3 reads CASSTEGGLSYGYTF. The CDR3 DNA reads as TGTGCCAGTAGTACAGAAGGGGGTCTGAGCTATGGCTACACCTTC.

This rearrangement joins TRBV10-3 to TRBJ2-2, with D perhaps TRBD1 or TRBD2 (6 bases each). The CDR3 is 19 residues long. With 1 base removed from V and 3 bases from J, the gap between germline ends came to 21 bases. Germline V gene lookup returns CDR1 ENHRY and CDR2 SYGVKD. The CDR3 bases are TGTGCCATCAGTGAGTGGCCAGGGGAGGCTCGTCTCGACACCGGGGAGCTGTTTTTT. Translation gives CAISEWPGEARLDTGELFF.

The J gene is TRBJ1-2, the V gene TRBV7-2; no reliable D call. This CDR3 has 13 amino acids. The V gene's germline CDR1 is SGHTA and CDR2 FQGNSA. Trimming cost V 5 bases and J 5 bases, with 12 bases left between them. Written as DNA, the CDR3 is TGTGCCAGCAGCCAAAATGTCTTATATGGCTACACCTTC. It is translated as CASSQNVLYGYTF.

The chain links TRBV6-1 to TRBJ1-2; 9 nucleotides align to TRBD1. The germline gives CDR1 MNHNS, CDR2 SASEGT. With V trimmed by 6 bases and J by 4 bases, 9 bases remained unmatched. The CDR3 covers 15 residues. The CDR3 loop is CASSVWGQGAYGYTF. The CDR3, as DNA: TGTGCCAGCAGCGTTTGGGGACAGGGCGCCTATGGCTACACCTTC.

This chain connects TRBV5-1 to TRBJ2-1; D perhaps matches TRBD2 (5 bases). The CDR3 is made up of 14 amino acids. Germline CDR1 and CDR2: SGHRS and YFSETQ. Trimming pared 3 bases from V and 9 bases from J, leaving 16 bases between. The CDR3 DNA is TGCGCCAGCAGCTCCGGAAGTCCAGGAGGTGAGCAGTTCTTC. The encoded protein is CASSSGSPGGEQFF.

The chain joins TRBV9 to TRBJ2-7; TRBD1 matches at 11 bases. Germline V gene data show CDR1 as SGDLS and CDR2 as YYNGEE. V was clipped by 3 bases and J by 5 bases; unmatched bases: 4. The CDR3 spans 14 residues. The CDR3 sequence: CASSAGTGGHEQYF. CDR3 DNA: TGTGCCAGCAGCGCCGGGACAGGGGGGCACGAGCAGTACTTC.

This clone was recorded once. The V and J genes are TRBV5-1 and TRBJ2-5; D assignment may be TRBD1 or TRBD2 (5 bases each). Germline CDR1 SGHRS, CDR2 YFSETQ. Trimming cost V 4 bases and J 7 bases, with 20 bases left between them. The CDR3 sequence is 15 residues long. CDR3 nucleotide sequence: TGCGCCAGCAGCCCCCGGGACGGGGAATGGGGGACCCAGTACTTC. This codes for CASSPRDGEWGTQYF.

In its sample, this clone was seen a few times. The rearrangement uses TRBV4-2 and TRBJ1-2, with 7 nucleotides matching TRBD1. CDR3 size: 15 residues. The junction had 2 bases not matched to a gene; V was cut back by 1 base and J by 0 bases. Per germline, CDR1 LGHNA and CDR2 YNFKEQ. As DNA, the CDR3 is TGTGCCAGCAGCCAAGCGGACAGGACTAACTATGGCTACACCTTC. Protein: CASSQADRTNYGYTF.

In DNA form, the CDR3 reads TGCGCCAGCAGCCCCCAGGGTGGAGCGAACACCGGGGAGCTGTTTTTT. Its protein product is CASSPQGGANTGELFF. The V call is TRBV5-1, the J call TRBJ2-2; D perhaps matches TRBD1 (5 bases). The length of the CDR3 is 16 residues. Germline CDR1 reads SGHRS; CDR2 reads YFSETQ. V gave up 4 bases and J gave up 0 bases, with 13 bases separating them.

This chain's CDR3 is CSVVTQGGYTF. The CDR3 DNA reads as TGCAGCGTTGTGACACAGGGTGGCTACACCTTC. The chain carries TRBV29-1 and TRBJ1-2; maybe TRBD1 (6 bases). The CDR3 loop spans 11 amino acids. V was pared by 4 bases and J by 7 bases, with 10 bases between. Germline V CDR1 and CDR2: SQVTM, ANQGSEA.

J is TRBJ2-1 and V is TRBV7-3, with 9 bases fitting TRBD1. Germline V gene sequence: CDR1 SGHTA, CDR2 FQGTGA. The trim removed 1 base at V and 4 bases at J, leaving 2 bases unmatched. The CDR3 totals 15 residues. The CDR3 protein is CASSLNRGLYNEQFF. DNA of the CDR3: TGTGCCAGCAGCTTAAACAGGGGGCTATACAATGAGCAGTTCTTC.

V and J are TRBV11-2 and TRBJ2-2; D possibly matches TRBD1 or TRBD2 (6 bases each). Trimming left V 5 bases short and J 5 bases short, with 15 bases between. The CDR3 sequence is 15 residues long. The V gene's germline CDR1 is SGHAT and CDR2 FQNNGV. CDR3: CASSALGGTTGELFF. DNA for the CDR3: TGTGCCAGCAGCGCTTTGGGCGGGACAACCGGGGAGCTGTTTTTT.

J is TRBJ1-2 and V is TRBV5-1; D may be TRBD1 (6 bases). V was trimmed by 0 bases and J by 1 base, leaving 10 bases between them. CDR3 size: 15 residues. The germline V gene has CDR1 SGHRS and CDR2 YFSETQ. Written as DNA, the CDR3 is TGCGCCAGCAGCTTGGGAGACAGGAATAACTATGGCTACACCTTC. Translating gives CASSLGDRNNYGYTF.

This clone has just a few counts. V is TRBV5-6 and J is TRBJ1-2; D ambiguous. Germline V gives CDR1 SGHDT, CDR2 YYEEEE. The CDR3 consists of 12 residues. V lost 4 bases and J 7 bases, leaving 11 bases between the germline ends. In nucleotides, the CDR3 is TGTGCCAGCAGCCGCAGGTCCCCTGGCTACACCTTC. It encodes CASSRRSPGYTF.

This rearrangement joins TRBV5-4 to TRBJ2-7, with 7 bases fitting TRBD1. The CDR3 is made up of 14 amino acids. The V and J ends lost 2 bases and 2 bases, in that order; junction bases with no gene match: 4. Germline CDR1 reads SGHNT; CDR2 reads YYREEE (reference sequence). The CDR3 DNA is TGTGCCAGCAGCTTCCGGGACAGAGCCTACGAGCAGTACTTC. Translation gives CASSFRDRAYEQYF.

In this sample, this clone turned up a few times. A junction boundary mismatches the germline segment, possibly from a read error. This rearrangement joins TRBV19 to TRBJ1-2; D unclear. The CDR3 sequence is 15 residues long. Germline assignment: CDR1 LNHDA and CDR2 SQIVND (reference sequence). This CDR3 is CGSRDTMADFYGYTF. DNA of the CDR3: TGTGGCAGTAGGGATACAATGGCTGACTTCTATGGCTACACCTTC.

The chain carries TRBV6-5 and TRBJ2-5; D gene uncertain. The DNA end favors TRBJ2-7, so the J call may be wrong. The germline CDR1 and CDR2 sequences are MNHEY and SVGAGI. This CDR3 region has 15 residues. This chain's CDR3 is CASTLDWSMAYEQYF. The DNA of the CDR3 is TGTGCCAGCACCTTAGACTGGAGTATGGCCTACGAGCAGTACTTC.

CDR3 in amino acids: CASSSPGQRNTEAFF. As DNA, the CDR3 is TGTGCCAGCAGCTCTCCGGGACAGAGGAACACTGAAGCTTTCTTT. The chain is built from TRBV11-2 and TRBJ1-1; 7 nucleotides agree with TRBD1. V shed 4 bases, J shed 1 base, and the junction held 6 bases outside the gene matches. This CDR3 region has 15 residues. Germline assignment: CDR1 SGHAT and CDR2 FQNNGV.

V and J are TRBV6-1 and TRBJ2-5; perhaps TRBD1 as D (5 bases). The J call may be faulty, since TRBJ2-7 better matches the DNA end. The CDR3 is 12 residues long. Germline V gives CDR1 MNHNS, CDR2 SASEGT. CDR3 protein: CASRTDTYEQYF. In nucleotides, the CDR3 is TGTGCCAGCAGGACAGATACCTACGAGCAGTACTTC.

The V and J genes are TRBV2 and TRBJ1-2, with D possibly matching TRBD1 (5 bases). V was clipped by 7 bases and J by 4 bases, with 19 bases between them. The CDR3 sequence is 15 residues long. CDR1 SNHLY and CDR2 FYNNEI come from the germline V gene. CDR3 nucleotide sequence: TGTGCCAGCATGGAGTGGCAGGGTGTAGCCTATGGCTACACCTTC. It translates to CASMEWQGVAYGYTF.